This is a list of T cell receptor beta chains from one sample in a study of technical replicates of blood from a few donors. Here immunoSEQ multiplex PCR was the method, and the copy in TCRdb shows in-frame clones only, minus some. Of about 83,000 clones listed, 92% were seen once; the top ten hold about 0.27%. Sequencing input: T cells isolated from PBMCs. All receptors derive from a human donor in good health. Both conserved end residues are part of each CDR3. A D gene is named only where the DNA matches it firmly. Clone size, where shown, is once, few, many, or a class for clones that have expanded.

V gene: TRBV5-1; D gene: NA; clone size: once; J gene: TRBJ2-3; CDR3 DNA: TGCGCCAGCAGCTTGGCTTCGGGGTTCACAGATACGCAGTATTTT; CDR3 protein: CASSLASGFTDTQYF
V gene: TRBV27; D gene: TRBD2; clone size: NA; J gene: TRBJ2-5; CDR3 DNA: TGTGCCAGCAGTTTATTCGGACTAGCGGGAGCTCCCGGGAGGGAGACCCAGTACTTC; CDR3 protein: CASSLFGLAGAPGRETQYF
V gene: TRBV6-5; D gene: TRBD2; clone size: NA; J gene: TRBJ2-1; CDR3 DNA: TGTGCCAGCAGTCTTAGCGGGCCGCAATGGGAGCAGTTCTTC; CDR3 protein: CASSLSGPQWEQFF
V gene: TRBV7-2; D gene: NA; clone size: NA; J gene: TRBJ2-5; CDR3 DNA: TGTGCCAGCAGCTTAGTTGGAGTGAAAGAGACCCAGTACTTC; CDR3 protein: CASSLVGVKETQYF
V gene: TRBV11-3; D gene: NA; clone size: NA; J gene: TRBJ1-6; CDR3 DNA: TGTGCCAGCAGCTTAGACCCAGGGGCGTTGAATTCACCCCTCCACTTT; CDR3 protein: CASSLDPGALNSPLHF
V gene: TRBV11-2; D gene: TRBD1; clone size: NA; J gene: TRBJ2-7; CDR3 DNA: TGTGCCAGCAGCTTAGGGACGTACGACAGGGACTCCTACGAGCAGTACTTC; CDR3 protein: CASSLGTYDRDSYEQYF
V gene: TRBV19; D gene: NA; clone size: NA; J gene: TRBJ1-5; CDR3 DNA: TGTGCCAGTAGTGTCTTCGACACGGGCAATCAGCCCCAGCATTTT; CDR3 protein: CASSVFDTGNQPQHF
V gene: TRBV28; D gene: NA; clone size: once; J gene: TRBJ2-7; CDR3 DNA: TGTGCCAGCAGTCCGAGGATCTACGAGCAGTACTTC; CDR3 protein: CASSPRIYEQYF
V gene: TRBV6-1; D gene: TRBD1; clone size: few; J gene: TRBJ1-1; CDR3 DNA: TGTGCCAGCACTCGGGGGACAGTAAACACTGAAGCTTTCTTT; CDR3 protein: CASTRGTVNTEAFF
V gene: TRBV11-3; D gene: TRBD1; clone size: NA; J gene: TRBJ2-2; CDR3 DNA: TGTGCCAGCAGCTTGGGCACCGGGACAGGGTTTACCGGGGAGCTGTTTTTT; CDR3 protein: CASSLGTGTGFTGELFF
V gene: TRBV11-2; D gene: NA; clone size: NA; J gene: TRBJ1-3; CDR3 DNA: TGTGCCAGCAGGGGCAGGGAGGAAACTGGAAACACCATATATTTT; CDR3 protein: CASRGREETGNTIYF
V gene: TRBV18; D gene: NA; clone size: once; J gene: TRBJ2-7; CDR3 DNA: TGTGCCAGCTCACCGTTGCGGGAAGGTTACGAGCAGTACTTC; CDR3 protein: CASSPLREGYEQYF
V gene: TRBV29-1; D gene: NA; clone size: NA; J gene: TRBJ1-1; CDR3 DNA: TGCAGTTACCAAAGCGGGCAAGACCTGGAAGCTTTCTTT; CDR3 protein: CSYQSGQDLEAFF
V gene: TRBV29-1; D gene: TRBD1; clone size: NA; J gene: TRBJ2-7; CDR3 DNA: TGCAGCGTGTTAGCACAGGGGGCGCGGGACGAGCAGTACTTC; CDR3 protein: CSVLAQGARDEQYF
V gene: TRBV2; D gene: NA; clone size: NA; J gene: TRBJ2-5; CDR3 DNA: TGTGCCAGCAGTGAACCCAACCAAGAGACCCAGTACTTC; CDR3 protein: CASSEPNQETQYF
V gene: TRBV18; D gene: TRBD1; clone size: NA; J gene: TRBJ1-1; CDR3 DNA: TGTGCCAGCTCACCGCAAGTACAGGGGGGCACTGAAGCTTTCTTT; CDR3 protein: CASSPQVQGGTEAFF
V gene: TRBV9; D gene: NA; clone size: NA; J gene: TRBJ2-5; CDR3 DNA: TGTGCCAGCAGCGTAGTGGGGACATCACAAGAGACCCAGTACTTC; CDR3 protein: CASSVVGTSQETQYF
V gene: TRBV7-6; D gene: NA; clone size: NA; J gene: TRBJ1-3; CDR3 DNA: TGTGCCAGCAGCTTAGAAATGGGGGCTACAGGGCTGGCTGGAAACACCATATATTTT; CDR3 protein: CASSLEMGATGLAGNTIYF
V gene: TRBV7-6; D gene: TRBD1; clone size: NA; J gene: TRBJ2-5; CDR3 DNA: TGTGCCAGCAGACCTACAGGGGAAGGGGAGACCCAGTACTTC; CDR3 protein: CASRPTGEGETQYF
V gene: TRBV5-4; D gene: TRBD1; clone size: few; J gene: TRBJ1-2; CDR3 DNA: TGTGCCAGCAGCTCCGACAGGGTGTTTGGCTACACCTTC; CDR3 protein: CASSSDRVFGYTF
V gene: TRBV11-3; D gene: NA; clone size: once; J gene: TRBJ1-2; CDR3 DNA: TGTGCCAGCAGCTCCGGTCTAGACTATGGCTACACCTTC; CDR3 protein: CASSSGLDYGYTF
V gene: TRBV11-2; D gene: TRBD2; clone size: NA; J gene: TRBJ2-3; CDR3 DNA: TGTGCCAGCAGCCAAAGCGGGACTAGCACAGATACGCAGTATTTT; CDR3 protein: CASSQSGTSTDTQYF
V gene: TRBV29-1; D gene: NA; clone size: few; J gene: TRBJ1-1; CDR3 DNA: TGCAGCGCGGCCGGGAATGAAGCTTTCTTT; CDR3 protein: CSAAGNEAFF
V gene: TRBV5-4; D gene: TRBD1; clone size: NA; J gene: TRBJ1-2; CDR3 DNA: TGTGCCAGCAGTTCCCGGGACAGGGAAGGCTATGGCTACACCTTC; CDR3 protein: CASSSRDREGYGYTF
V gene: TRBV27; D gene: TRBD2; clone size: NA; J gene: TRBJ2-7; CDR3 DNA: TGTGCCAGCAGTTTCGCGGGGGCCTACGAGCAGTACTTC; CDR3 protein: CASSFAGAYEQYF
V gene: TRBV28; D gene: NA; clone size: NA; J gene: TRBJ1-5; CDR3 DNA: TGTGCCAGCAGTTTCGCCAGCCGGGATAGCAATCAGCCCCAGCATTTT; CDR3 protein: CASSFASRDSNQPQHF
V gene: TRBV28; D gene: NA; clone size: NA; J gene: TRBJ1-2; CDR3 DNA: TGTGCCAGCGGCAGACTCTATGGCTACACCTTC; CDR3 protein: CASGRLYGYTF
V gene: TRBV5-1; D gene: TRBD1; clone size: NA; J gene: TRBJ1-2; CDR3 DNA: TGCGCCAGCAGCTTCAGCACAGGGGCGGGTGGCTACACCTTC; CDR3 protein: CASSFSTGAGGYTF
V gene: TRBV19; D gene: TRBD2; clone size: NA; J gene: TRBJ2-5; CDR3 DNA: TGTGCCACCTCATTGGGGGGGAGCAGAGAGACCCAGTACTTC; CDR3 protein: CATSLGGSRETQYF
V gene: TRBV4-2; D gene: TRBD1; clone size: NA; J gene: TRBJ1-2; CDR3 DNA: TGTGCCAGCAGTCGGGACAGGGTGAGGGACTATGGCTACACCTTC; CDR3 protein: CASSRDRVRDYGYTF
V gene: TRBV2; D gene: NA; clone size: NA; J gene: TRBJ2-1; CDR3 DNA: TGTGCCAGCAGTGAAGTGGGCTTGAGGGGGGGTGAGCAGTTCTTC; CDR3 protein: CASSEVGLRGGEQFF
V gene: TRBV4-1; D gene: TRBD2; clone size: NA; J gene: TRBJ2-7; CDR3 DNA: TGCGCCAGCAGCCAAAAAACCGGGACTACGAGCTTCTACGAGCAGTACTTC; CDR3 protein: CASSQKTGTTSFYEQYF
V gene: TRBV9; D gene: NA; clone size: NA; J gene: TRBJ2-4; CDR3 DNA: TGTGCCAGCGCGGTAGCGGACAAAAACATTCAGTACTTC; CDR3 protein: CASAVADKNIQYF
V gene: TRBV7-9; D gene: NA; clone size: NA; J gene: TRBJ2-5; CDR3 DNA: TGTGCCAGCAGGGGAAAGGGAGGATCAGAGACCCAGTACTTC; CDR3 protein: CASRGKGGSETQYF
V gene: TRBV4-1; D gene: TRBD2; clone size: NA; J gene: TRBJ2-7; CDR3 DNA: TGCGCCAGCAGCCAAGGGGGCTGGTTTGGGGAGGGTGAAGGGCGCGGCGAGCAGTACTTC; CDR3 protein: CASSQGGWFGEGEGRGEQYF
V gene: TRBV5-1; D gene: NA; clone size: NA; J gene: TRBJ1-1; CDR3 DNA: TGCGCCAGCAGCTTCTCGAACACTGAAGCTTTCTTT; CDR3 protein: CASSFSNTEAFF
V gene: TRBV11-2; D gene: NA; clone size: NA; J gene: TRBJ1-4; CDR3 DNA: TGTGCCAGCAGCTTACGCGGGGGATCAACTAATGAAAAACTGTTTTTT; CDR3 protein: CASSLRGGSTNEKLFF
V gene: TRBV10-1; D gene: NA; clone size: NA; J gene: TRBJ1-4; CDR3 DNA: TGCGCCAGCCCTTCGGGACTTAATGAAAAACTGTTTTTT; CDR3 protein: CASPSGLNEKLFF
V gene: TRBV14; D gene: TRBD1; clone size: NA; J gene: TRBJ1-5; CDR3 DNA: TGTGCCAGCAGCCAAGTTGGGACAGGGAAAACAAATCAGCCCCAGCATTTT; CDR3 protein: CASSQVGTGKTNQPQHF
V gene: TRBV30; D gene: TRBD1; clone size: once; J gene: TRBJ1-3; CDR3 DNA: TGTGCCTGGAGCGACAGGGGATTGATTGGAAACACCATATATTTT; CDR3 protein: CAWSDRGLIGNTIYF